This TCR beta chain derives from a study of T cell repertoires in cytomegalovirus infection. From germline, CDR1 is MNHEY and CDR2 SVGAGI. V lost 7 bases, J lost 3 bases, and 6 bases lay in between. The CDR3 contains 11 residues. TCRdb reanalysed the reads using MiXCR and keeps one entry per CDR3 protein. The sample has about 890,000 distinct CDR3 sequences; roughly 31% are singletons. Turning to this clonotype: Antigen specificity is unknown.

Whole-study results and caveats: CMV-specific HLA-C-restricted TCR beta clonotypes dominated the ex vivo response.

The source of this sequence is a human donor in good health (CMV status not recorded). Some clones in this sample may be carry-over from other donors' samples. The rearrangement joins TRBV6-5 to TRBJ1-1; D is unclear. Sequences were derived from cultured CD8+ T cells from PBMCs, sampled from culture after CMV antigen stimulation. Written as DNA, the CDR3 is TGTGCCAGCAAGATAGACACTGAAGCTTTCTTT. It codes for CASKIDTEAFF.